This TCR beta chain emerged from a study of Ad26.COV2.S vaccination and SARS-CoV-2 variants. Notes on this clone: Its antigen is undetermined.

The repertoire was sequenced with immunoSEQ multiplex PCR; TCRdb's copy has only in-frame clones and lacks some. This table has some 350,000 clones, roughly nine tenths appearing once. Study-wide results and limits: Following vaccination, spike-specific CD8+ and CD4+ T cell responses reportedly exhibited substantial breadth. Researchers reported similar non-spike TCR breadth in vaccine and placebo recipients. Greater spike-specific TCR breadth was seen in vaccine recipients than in placebo recipients. Total T cell responses, in the TCR breadth and depth analyses, may have been underestimated.

V shed 5 bases and J 3 bases; nucleotides not matched to a gene: 6. Per the germline V gene, CDR1 is SGHTA and CDR2 is FQGNSA. The CDR3 is 14 amino acids. Here the sequenced sample was peripheral blood, taken after recovery from COVID-19. The chain employs TRBV7-2 and TRBJ1-2; 7 positions agree with TRBD1. The TCR sequence derives from a human donor who had recovered from COVID-19. The CDR3 is CASSPRQGDYGYTF. CDR3 in DNA: TGTGCCAGCAGCCCTCGACAGGGTGACTATGGCTACACCTTC.